Listed below are T cell receptor beta chains from one sample, sequenced in a study of blood T cell repertoires in COVID-19. The repertoire was sequenced with immunoSEQ multiplex PCR; TCRdb's copy has only in-frame clones and lacks some. The repertoire holds roughly 300,000 clones, with over 75% as singletons. What was sequenced was PBMCs or T cells enriched from blood (not recorded which). The receptors come from a woman under 40 who had recovered from COVID-19. Both conserved end residues are part of each CDR3. Each record gives: clone size, D gene, V gene, J gene, CDR3 DNA, CDR3 protein. A D gene is named only where the DNA matches it firmly. The size of a clone is reported for some rows only, either as once, few or many, or as a class for expanded clones.

once,TRBD2,TRBV7-2,TRBJ2-3,TGTGCCAGCAGCGCGACGGGACTAGCGGGTTTCGGCACAGATACGCAGTATTTT,CASSATGLAGFGTDTQYF
.,.,TRBV7-9,TRBJ2-1,TGTGCCGGCAGCCGTAACAGGGGAGGTGGGCAGTTCTTC,CAGSRNRGGGQFF
.,.,TRBV6-5,TRBJ2-2,TGTGGCTCCCTTGAGCAGGGGTGGACCGGGGAGCTGTTTTTT,CGSLEQGWTGELFF
.,.,TRBV15,TRBJ1-5,TGTGCCACCAGCAGAGAGAGGGGGTACCAGCCCCAGCATTTT,CATSRERGYQPQHF
.,TRBD1,TRBV15,TRBJ1-2,TGTGCCACCAGCAGAGATCGGGTCGACAGGGTGGGTGGCTACACCTTC,CATSRDRVDRVGGYTF
.,TRBD2,TRBV4-3,TRBJ2-1,TGCGCCAGCAGCCAAGGGAGCGGGGGGGCCTATGAGCAGTTCTTC,CASSQGSGGAYEQFF
.,TRBD2,TRBV14,TRBJ2-5,TGTGCCAGCAGCCCCACTAGCGGGGGGGCCGAGACCCAGTACTTC,CASSPTSGGAETQYF
few,.,TRBV21-1,TRBJ2-7,TGTGCCAGCAGCAAGCAGGGAGGGTATTACGAGCAGTACTTC,CASSKQGGYYEQYF
once,.,TRBV5-4,TRBJ1-1,TGTGCCAGCAGCTTGGAGGAGACTGCGAACACTGAAGCTTTCTTT,CASSLEETANTEAFF
.,.,TRBV10-3,TRBJ2-6,TGTGCCATCAGGAAGAGCGAGAACTCTGGGGCCAACGTCCTGACTTTC,CAIRKSENSGANVLTF
.,.,TRBV5-1,TRBJ2-5,TGCGCCAGCGGCCGCTACAGGGTGGAGGAGACCCAGTACTTC,CASGRYRVEETQYF
.,.,TRBV21-1,TRBJ2-1,TGTGCCAGCAGCAAAGTGCGGGGAGTTGACTACAATGAGCAGTTCTTC,CASSKVRGVDYNEQFF
.,.,TRBV4-1,TRBJ1-1,TGCGCCAGCAGCCAAGACCCCGGGACTCCCTGGGGCACTGAAGCTTTCTTT,CASSQDPGTPWGTEAFF
once,.,TRBV28,TRBJ1-6,TGTGCCAGCAGCCAGGCGGCACAGGTTAATTCACCCCTCCACTTT,CASSQAAQVNSPLHF
once,TRBD1,TRBV15,TRBJ1-4,TGTGCCACCAGCAGAGATCCGGGACAGAGGGGGTCATGGGATGAAAAACTGTTTTTT,CATSRDPGQRGSWDEKLFF
.,.,TRBV24-1,TRBJ2-7,TGTGCCACCACGGATCCAGGGGGGACAGCTTCCTACGAGCAGTACTTC,CATTDPGGTASYEQYF
.,TRBD1,TRBV28,TRBJ1-2,TGTGCCAGCCTCTACCCGGGACAGGGAACCTATGGCTACACCTTC,CASLYPGQGTYGYTF
.,.,TRBV24-1,TRBJ1-5,TGTGCCACCAGTGGAGGCTTAGGGCCCCAGCATTTT,CATSGGLGPQHF
.,.,TRBV5-1,TRBJ1-1,TGCGCCAGCAGCTTGGGATTAGCGGAGACTACTGAAGCTTTCTTT,CASSLGLAETTEAFF
.,.,TRBV11-2,TRBJ2-5,TGTGCCAGCACCCTAGTCGGGATCCAAGAGACCCAGTACTTC,CASTLVGIQETQYF
once,TRBD1,TRBV27,TRBJ1-3,TGTGCCAGCAGTACAGGGGTCTCTGGAAACACCATATATTTT,CASSTGVSGNTIYF
.,.,TRBV12-3/TRBV12-4,TRBJ1-4,TGTGCCAGCAGTTTGACAGTCAATGAAAAACTGTTTTTT,CASSLTVNEKLFF
.,.,TRBV29-1,TRBJ2-7,TGCAGCGCTATTCTAGGAAATTCTTACGAGCAGTACTTC,CSAILGNSYEQYF
.,.,TRBV6-5,TRBJ1-2,TGTGCCAGCACCGATTCGGTTCGGGTATATGGCTACACCTTC,CASTDSVRVYGYTF
.,TRBD2,TRBV6-2/TRBV6-3,TRBJ2-5,TGTGCCAGCAGCCCGGGCGGGGGGGCAGCCCAAGAGACCCAGTACTTC,CASSPGGGAAQETQYF
.,TRBD2,TRBV6-2/TRBV6-3,TRBJ2-5,TGTGCCAGCAGTCGGACTAGCGGGGGACCGTACCAAGAGACCCAGTACTTC,CASSRTSGGPYQETQYF
.,TRBD1,TRBV4-1,TRBJ2-7,TGCGCCAGCAGCGGACAGGGCTCCTACGAGCAGTACTTC,CASSGQGSYEQYF
few,.,TRBV7-8,TRBJ1-2,TGTGCCAGCAGCTTAGCGATGTGGGGGGTGGGCTATGGCTACACCTTC,CASSLAMWGVGYGYTF
.,TRBD1,TRBV6-5,TRBJ2-7,TGTGCCAGCAGTTACATGGACAGGACCTACGAGCAGTACTTC,CASSYMDRTYEQYF
few,TRBD1,TRBV5-1,TRBJ1-1,TGCGCCAGCAGCGCAACACAGGGGGCCGCCGAAGCTTTCTTT,CASSATQGAAEAFF
.,.,TRBV5-5,TRBJ1-3,TGTGCCAGCAGCTTTATATTTGACAGCTCTGGAAACACCATATATTTT,CASSFIFDSSGNTIYF
.,.,TRBV28,TRBJ2-1,TGTGCCAGCAGTTCGATTGGGCGTACCTACAATGAGCAGTTCTTC,CASSSIGRTYNEQFF
.,.,TRBV5-1,TRBJ2-1,TGCGCCAGCAGCCCCCGGGGGAGCTCCTACAATGAGCAGTTCTTC,CASSPRGSSYNEQFF
once,.,TRBV6-5,TRBJ1-4,TGTGCCAGCAGGCCGACCGAGGCTAATGAAAAACTGTTTTTT,CASRPTEANEKLFF
.,.,TRBV4-1,TRBJ2-7,TGCGCCAGCAGCCAAGATATCGGACTCCTTTCCTACGAGCAGTACTTC,CASSQDIGLLSYEQYF
.,.,TRBV9,TRBJ1-1,TGTGCCAGCAGCCGCGAGGCAGTAGCCATGAACACTGAAGCTTTCTTT,CASSREAVAMNTEAFF
.,.,TRBV5-6,TRBJ2-6,TGTGCCAGCAACGGGATGTCACTACGTACTCCTGGGGCCAACGTCCTGACTTTC,CASNGMSLRTPGANVLTF
once,.,TRBV19,TRBJ1-6,TGTGCCAGTAGTATATGGACTGGGAATTCACCCCTCCACTTT,CASSIWTGNSPLHF
.,TRBD2,TRBV9,TRBJ2-1,TGTGCCAGCAGCGTAGGTAAGGGCGGGGGTAAGATCGGATGGAATGAGCAGTTCTTC,CASSVGKGGGKIGWNEQFF